This TCR beta chain derives from a study of identifying expanded T cells in peripheral blood. During the collection period, no donor immune events like infections were recorded. Study findings and constraints: Variance in clone template counts between approximately two-week samples significantly increased with total template count across all healthy donors.

TCRdb's table, derived via immunoSEQ multiplex PCR, lists solely in-frame clones and lacks some. Among about 120,000 clones listed, 75% to 90% were seen once. This CDR3 region has 14 residues. Germline values: CDR1 LNHDA, CDR2 SQIVND (reference sequence). J was trimmed by 9 bases and V by 8 bases; bases with no gene match: 11. On this clone itself: Its antigen is still unknown.

The TCR comes from a person aged 18 to 70 in good health. The chain joins TRBV19 to TRBJ2-1, with 9 bases lining up with TRBD1. The sample comprised blood. CDR3 DNA sequence: TGTGCCAGTGGGACAGGGCGGGTGTATGGTGAGCAGTTCTTC. The encoded protein is CASGTGRVYGEQFF.